This entry is about one T cell receptor (beta chain). Its antigen is as yet unknown. The data originate from a study of vaccination and CD4 T cells after COVID-19. At the level of the study: All convalescent patients were nasal swab PCR positive for SARS-CoV-2; several had mild and one severe disease.

Treatment denoted: roughly ten-day PBMC culture with coronavirus spike peptide pools or control peptides (ViraFEST assay). This CDR3 spans 11 amino acids. V shed 4 bases and J shed 8 bases, with 8 bases lying between them. The germline gives CDR1 MDHEN, CDR2 SYDVKM. Sequenced with the Oncomine TCR Beta short-read assay was DNA taken from cultured CD4+ T cells. Each CDR3 protein is one row after TCRdb ran MiXCR on the PCR reads. This sample has 9,500 to 15,000 distinct CDR3 sequences; approximately 50% occur once, and the top ten carry over 12%. This chain links TRBV28 with TRBJ2-5; D ambiguous. This receptor was identified in a human donor who had recovered from COVID-19. Source material: CD4+ T cells from blood, cultured in vitro. In DNA, the CDR3 is TGTGCCAGCAGTTCACCGCAAACCCAGTACTTC. Translation gives CASSSPQTQYF.